The entry that follows covers one TCR beta chain sequence. Its antigen specificity is not known. No qualities accompany the bases; no much larger clone lies one base away. CDR1 is given as SGHRS and CDR2 as YFSETQ, both from the germline V gene. V lost 3 bases and J lost 6 bases, and the count of bases not matched to a germline gene is 6. The CDR3 covers 15 residues, taking in both the cysteine and the phenylalanine. Only the CDR3 part of the read is kept: 45 bases, read in frame from the first base. Library prep was done by the immunoSEQ multiplex PCR assay. TCRdb provides this immuneACCESS table in a form limited to in-frame rearrangements. Some clones are lacking; in checked studies, under half of them reflect an unresolved V gene, and why the rest are absent is not known. The sample has about 79,000 clones on record, roughly 94% of them singletons. The leading ten clones occupy under 0.3% of the sample.

The sample belongs to a study of technical replicates of blood from a handful of donors (dated by TCRdb to the late 2010s). The sequenced sample was T cells isolated from PBMCs. The rearranged segments are TRBV5-1 and TRBJ1-4; 9 of the junction bases match TRBD1. The sequence derives from a human donor in good health. The DNA is TGCGCCAGCAGCTCCCCCGGGACAGGGCATGAAAAACTGTTTTTT. This is translated as CASSSPGTGHEKLFF.